This TCR beta chain stems from a study of shared clonotypes between healthy human individuals. General study results and limits: Limited genetic and exposure-history diversity came from having few donors. When naive CD4 clonotypes were compared across four donors, about 4.9% were shared.

Produced via immunoSEQ multiplex PCR; TCRdb's table is partial and in-frame only. The sample shows roughly 2 million clones, under 97% of them seen only once. There are 15 residues in the CDR3. J lost 3 bases, V lost 5 bases, and 6 bases had no gene match. Germline CDR1 SGHTA, CDR2 FQGNSA. A single count supports this clone. Its antigen is unidentified. This rearrangement joins TRBV7-2 to TRBJ1-1; TRBD1 matches at 10 bases. Material: naive CD4+ T cells sorted from blood. The subset denotes: CD45RA+ positively selected. This receptor was taken from a man aged 18-30 years in good health. The CDR3 loop is CASSDEDRGYTEAFF. In DNA form, the CDR3 reads TGTGCCAGCAGCGATGAGGACAGGGGGTACACTGAAGCTTTCTTT. Variable domain in full (rest from reference TRBV7-2 and TRBJ1-1): GAGVSQSPSNKVTEKGKDVELRCDPISGHTALYWYRQSLGQGLEFLIYFQGNSAPDKSGLPSDRFSAERTGGSVSTLTIQRTQQEDSAVYLCASSDEDRGYTEAFFGQGTRLTVV.